This passage covers 23 T cell receptor beta chains from one sample sequenced in a study of T cell responses to AZD1222 COVID-19 vaccine. This table comes from immunoSEQ multiplex PCR, and its TCRdb copy is limited to in-frame clones, with some not included. The sample contains roughly 140,000 clones, around nine tenths of which appear only once. This sample comprised peripheral blood, obtained on day 0 of AZD1222 vaccination. The receptors stem from an adult in good health.

The table lists this clone with a count of one. The chain links TRBV2 to TRBJ2-1; D unclear. The germline gives CDR1 SNHLY, CDR2 FYNNEI. The CDR3 has 15 residues. The germline V and J ends were trimmed by 3 bases and 0 bases, with 9 bases remaining between them. The CDR3 reads CASSESISSYNEQFF. The CDR3 DNA reads TGTGCCAGCAGTGAGTCTATAAGCTCCTACAATGAGCAGTTCTTC.

This sequence joins TRBV12-3 or TRBV12-4 and TRBJ2-7; D ambiguous. V lost 3 bases and J 3 bases, leaving 6 bases between the germline ends. This CDR3 has 12 residues. CDR3 region: CASSLGHYEQYF. For the CDR3, the DNA is TGTGCCAGCAGTTTGGGTCACTACGAGCAGTACTTC.

V gene TRBV7-2 combines with J gene TRBJ2-1; D gene unclear. Germline values: CDR1 SGHTA, CDR2 FQGNSA. The length of the CDR3 is 15 residues. The germline V and J ends were trimmed by 1 base and 5 bases, with 12 bases remaining between them. The CDR3 region is CASSLVSILDNEQFF. As DNA, the CDR3 is TGTGCCAGCAGCTTAGTCTCCATTTTGGACAATGAGCAGTTCTTC.

CDR3 coding DNA: TGTGCCAGCCAGCGATACGGGGGGTACGAGCAGTACTTC. Protein sequence: CASQRYGGYEQYF. The chain carries TRBV11-2 and TRBJ2-7; 7 bases line up with TRBD2. V was pared by 8 bases and J by 4 bases, with 8 bases of the junction left unmatched. The CDR3 covers 13 residues. CDR1 is SGHAT and CDR2 is FQNNGV in the germline V gene. The entire variable domain, with the rest obtained from reference TRBV11-2 and TRBJ2-7, is as follows: EAGVAQSPRYKIIEKRQSVAFWCNPISGHATLYWYQQILGQGPKLLIQFQNNGVVDDSQLPKDRFSAERLKGVDSTLKIQPAKLEDSAVYLCASQRYGGYEQYFGPGTRLTVT.

V gene TRBV6-5 combines with J gene TRBJ2-6; 9 nucleotides align to TRBD1. Germline CDR1 is MNHEY and CDR2 is SVGAGI. The CDR3 totals 15 residues. Trimming took 9 bases from V and 3 from J; bases not matched to a gene: 6. This chain's CDR3 is CASKQGAGGANVLTF. CDR3 DNA: TGTGCCAGTAAACAGGGGGCTGGTGGGGCCAACGTCCTGACTTTC.

This chain uses TRBV5-1 with TRBJ2-7; TRBD1 aligns across 10 bases. This CDR3 region has 14 residues. V was clipped by 2 bases and J by 4 bases; unmatched bases: 3. Germline values: CDR1 SGHRS, CDR2 YFSETQ. CDR3 nucleotides: TGCGCCAGCAGCTTTAGGGGACAGGGGTACGAGCAGTACTTC. Its protein is CASSFRGQGYEQYF.

The genes are TRBV7-2 and TRBJ2-5; D is undetermined. Germline V gene data show CDR1 as SGHTA and CDR2 as FQGNSA. This CDR3 comprises 11 residues. V lost 1 base and J lost 10, with 7 bases in between. The CDR3 loop reads CASSLGNDQYF. DNA for the CDR3: TGTGCCAGCAGCTTAGGTAACGACCAGTACTTC.

The gene calls are TRBV14 and TRBJ2-1, with 9 nucleotides matching TRBD2. The V segment lost 0 bases and the J segment 13 bases; nucleotides outside the gene matches: 7. The CDR3 is 14 amino acids. Germline V gene sequence: CDR1 SGHDN, CDR2 FVKESK. CDR3 region: CASSQEWASGNQFF. CDR3 coding DNA: TGTGCCAGCAGCCAAGAATGGGCTAGCGGGAATCAGTTCTTC.

The chain recombines TRBV7-3 with TRBJ2-7; TRBD2 aligns across 9 bases. The CDR3 is 15 residues long. The V gene end was trimmed by 0 bases and the J gene end by 7 bases; junction bases not matched to a gene: 7. The germline gives CDR1 SGHTA, CDR2 FQGTGA. CDR3 sequence (DNA): TGTGCCAGCAGCTTAACTGGCGGGAGGGCAAGTGAGCAGTACTTC. Encoded protein: CASSLTGGRASEQYF.

Turning to this clone: One end of the junction does not line up with germline, which may come from a read error. The J gene is TRBJ2-7, the V gene TRBV11-2; 8 nucleotides match TRBD1. From germline, CDR1 is SGHAT and CDR2 FQNNGV. The CDR3 totals 15 residues. The CDR3 DNA reads as TGTGCCAGCAGCTTAGACCGGGACAGGTCCTCCGAGCAGTACTTC. Translation: CASSLDRDRSSEQYF.

The CDR3 DNA sequence: TGTGCCAGTAGTGGACGGGACAGCGAAGCTTTCTTT. It specifies CASSGRDSEAFF. The chain is built from TRBV19 and TRBJ1-1, with 7 bases fitting TRBD1. Germline V gene data show CDR1 as LNHDA and CDR2 as SQIVND (reference sequence). The length of the CDR3 is 12 residues. The V and J ends lost 5 bases and 8 bases, in that order; junction bases with no gene match: 5.

This sequence joins TRBV2 and TRBJ2-3, with TRBD2 identical over 9 bases. Unmatched junction bases numbered 7, after V lost 7 bases and J lost 5 bases. CDR1 and CDR2 (germline): SNHLY, FYNNEI. This CDR3 has 14 amino acids. This chain's CDR3 is CASNQAGGLDTQYF. In nucleotides, the CDR3 is TGTGCCAGCAATCAAGCGGGAGGTTTAGATACGCAGTATTTT.

This clone was seen a handful of times. J is TRBJ1-1 and V is TRBV6-5; D ambiguous. This CDR3 is built from 13 residues. V shed 4 bases and J shed 5 bases, with 11 bases lying between them. Germline-derived CDR1 and CDR2 are MNHEY and SVGAGI. The DNA of the CDR3 is TGTGCCAGCAGTTGGGAGGGAAGGACTGAAGCTTTCTTT. It is translated as CASSWEGRTEAFF.

The rearrangement links TRBV7-2 to TRBJ2-3; 10 bases fit TRBD2. V lost 5 bases to trimming and J lost 8 bases; unmatched junction nucleotides: 7. Germline-derived CDR1 and CDR2 are SGHTA and FQGNSA. The CDR3 is 14 residues long. CDR3 DNA sequence: TGTGCCAGCAGCCCGAGGACTAGCGGTACTACGCAGTATTTT. Amino acid sequence: CASSPRTSGTTQYF.

The chain couples TRBV6-5 to TRBJ1-2; 10 positions match TRBD1. This CDR3 is built from 14 residues. V shed 4 bases and J 7 bases; nucleotides not matched to a gene: 6. Germline CDR1 is MNHEY and CDR2 is SVGAGI. CDR3 loop: CASSWGQGNPGYTF. Written as DNA, the CDR3 is TGTGCCAGCAGTTGGGGACAGGGGAATCCTGGCTACACCTTC.

The chain joins TRBV9 to TRBJ2-1; 8 nucleotides match TRBD2. This CDR3 has 15 residues. Germline V lookup: CDR1 SGDLS, CDR2 YYNGEE. V was clipped by 3 bases and J by 4 bases; unmatched bases: 6. The CDR3 spells CASSATSGPYNEQFF. The CDR3 DNA is TGTGCCAGCAGCGCAACTAGCGGACCTTACAATGAGCAGTTCTTC.

The table lists this clone with a count of one. The chain joins TRBV7-9 to TRBJ1-2, with a weak D call TRBD1 (5 bases). The length of the CDR3 is 13 residues. V shed 4 bases and J shed 8 bases, with 14 bases lying between them. Per the germline V gene, CDR1 is SEHNR and CDR2 is FQNEAQ (reference sequence). This CDR3 reads CASSSLGVGGYTF. The CDR3 DNA reads TGTGCCAGCAGCTCGTTAGGGGTCGGCGGCTACACCTTC.

The rearrangement joins TRBV13 to TRBJ2-1, with D maybe TRBD1 (5 bases). The germline CDR1 and CDR2 sequences are PRHDT and FYEKMQ (reference sequence). The CDR3 has 12 residues. Trimming removed 5 bases from V and 6 bases from J, with 8 bases in between. CDR3 DNA sequence: TGTGCCAGCAGCATGGACATCAATGAGCAGTTCTTC. Translation gives CASSMDINEQFF.

The genes are TRBV10-2 and TRBJ1-1; D not certain. CDR3 size: 14 residues. V was trimmed by 6 bases and J by 0 bases, leaving 11 bases between them. Germline V gene data show CDR1 as WSHSY and CDR2 as SAAADI. The CDR3 sequence: CASREGIMNTEAFF. For the CDR3, the DNA is TGCGCCAGCAGGGAGGGTATCATGAACACTGAAGCTTTCTTT.

CDR3 in DNA: TGTGCCACCAGTGATGGCTACACTCTCGGGGAGCTGTTTTTT. It yields the protein CATSDGYTLGELFF. The chain uses TRBV24-1 and TRBJ2-2; D gene uncertain. The CDR3 sequence is 14 residues long. The V end lost 3 bases, the J end lost 7 bases, and 11 bases lay between the germline ends. CDR1 is KGHDR and CDR2 is SFDVKD in the germline V gene.

Written as DNA, the CDR3 is TGCGCCAGCAGCCAAGTCATCGACAGGACCTATGGCTACACCTTC. This encodes CASSQVIDRTYGYTF. This chain connects TRBV4-1 to TRBJ1-2; D might be TRBD1 (6 bases). The length of the CDR3 is 15 residues. Trimming left V 1 base short and J 4 bases short, with 13 bases between. The germline CDR1 and CDR2 sequences are MGHRA and YSYEKL.

V gene TRBV9 combines with J gene TRBJ2-1; TRBD1 might be the D (5 bases). This CDR3 region has 13 residues. Germline loops: CDR1 SGDLS, CDR2 YYNGEE. Trimming took 3 bases from V and 8 from J, leaving 12 bases between them. DNA for the CDR3: TGTGCCAGCAGCGGACAGCCTGGGGATGAGCAGTTCTTC. Protein product: CASSGQPGDEQFF.

The chain links TRBV28 to TRBJ2-5; the D gene is possibly TRBD2 (5 bases). Trimming stripped 3 bases from V and 4 bases from J, with 12 bases between. Germline V gene sequence: CDR1 MDHEN, CDR2 SYDVKM. The CDR3 covers 14 residues. The CDR3 loop reads CASSLSGEAETQYF. CDR3 nucleotides: TGTGCCAGCAGTTTGTCCGGGGAAGCAGAGACCCAGTACTTC.